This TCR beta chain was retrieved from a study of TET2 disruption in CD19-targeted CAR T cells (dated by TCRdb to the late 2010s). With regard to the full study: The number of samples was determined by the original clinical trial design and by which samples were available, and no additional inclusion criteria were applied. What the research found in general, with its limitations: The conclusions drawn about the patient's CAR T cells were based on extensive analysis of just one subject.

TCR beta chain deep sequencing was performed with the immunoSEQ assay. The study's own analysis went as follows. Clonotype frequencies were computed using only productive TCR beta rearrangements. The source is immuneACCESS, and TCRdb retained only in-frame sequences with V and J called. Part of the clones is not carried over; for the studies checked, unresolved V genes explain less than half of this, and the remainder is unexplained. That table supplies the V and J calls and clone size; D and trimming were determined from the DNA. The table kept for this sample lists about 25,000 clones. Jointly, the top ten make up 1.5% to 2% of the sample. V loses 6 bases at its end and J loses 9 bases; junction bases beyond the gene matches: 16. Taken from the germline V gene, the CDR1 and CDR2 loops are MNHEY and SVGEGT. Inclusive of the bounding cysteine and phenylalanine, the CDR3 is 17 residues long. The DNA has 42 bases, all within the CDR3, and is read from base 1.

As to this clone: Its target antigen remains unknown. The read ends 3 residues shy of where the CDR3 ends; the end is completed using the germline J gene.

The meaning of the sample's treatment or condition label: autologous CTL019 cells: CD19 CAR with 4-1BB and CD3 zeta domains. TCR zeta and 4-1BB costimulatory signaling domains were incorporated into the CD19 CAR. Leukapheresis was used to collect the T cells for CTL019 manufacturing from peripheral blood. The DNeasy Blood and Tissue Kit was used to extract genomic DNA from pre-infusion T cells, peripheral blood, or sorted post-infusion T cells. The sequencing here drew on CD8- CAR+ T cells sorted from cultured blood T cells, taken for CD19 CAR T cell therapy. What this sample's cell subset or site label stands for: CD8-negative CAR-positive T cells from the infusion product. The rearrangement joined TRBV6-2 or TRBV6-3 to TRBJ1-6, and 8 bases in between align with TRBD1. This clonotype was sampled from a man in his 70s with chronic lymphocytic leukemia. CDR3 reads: CASSSRPTGVNFSPLHF. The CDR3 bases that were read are TGTGCCAGCAGCTCCCGTCCGACAGGGGTAAACTTTTCACCC.